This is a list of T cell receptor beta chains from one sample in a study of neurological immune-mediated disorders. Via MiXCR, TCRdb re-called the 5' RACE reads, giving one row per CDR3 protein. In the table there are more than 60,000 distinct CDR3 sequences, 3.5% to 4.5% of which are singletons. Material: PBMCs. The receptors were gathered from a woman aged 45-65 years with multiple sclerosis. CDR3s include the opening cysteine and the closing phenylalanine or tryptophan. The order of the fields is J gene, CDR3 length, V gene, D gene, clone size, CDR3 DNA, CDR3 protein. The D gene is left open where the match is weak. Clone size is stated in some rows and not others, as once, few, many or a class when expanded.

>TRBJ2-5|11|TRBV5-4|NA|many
TGTGCCAGCAGAGGGGGAGAGACCCAGTACTTC
CASRGGETQYF
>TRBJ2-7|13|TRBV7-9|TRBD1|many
TGTGCCAGCAGCAAGGACAGGGTGCACGAGCAGTACTTC
CASSKDRVHEQYF
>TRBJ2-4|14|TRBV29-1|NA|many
TGCAGCGTGCAGCAAGGGACCGCCAAAAACATTCAGTACTTC
CSVQQGTAKNIQYF
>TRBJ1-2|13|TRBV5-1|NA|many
TGCGCCAGCAGCTTGGGGTCTGGCTTGGTCTACACCTTC
CASSLGSGLVYTF
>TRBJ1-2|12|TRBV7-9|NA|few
TGTGCCAGCAGCGCCTCGGTCTATGGCTACACCTTC
CASSASVYGYTF
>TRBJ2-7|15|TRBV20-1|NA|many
TGCAGTGCTAGAGGTGCTCAAGGGAATTCCTACGAGCAGTACTTC
CSARGAQGNSYEQYF
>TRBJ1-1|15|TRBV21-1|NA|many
TGTGCCAGCGGGAGGAGTGTGGCCATGAACACTGAAGCTTTCTTT
CASGRSVAMNTEAFF
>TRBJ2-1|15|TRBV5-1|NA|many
TGCGCCAGCAGCTTCTCAGAAAGCTCCTACAATGAGCAGTTCTTC
CASSFSESSYNEQFF
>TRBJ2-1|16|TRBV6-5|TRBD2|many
TGTGCCAGCAGTTGGTCCCCTAGCGGGGTAGGGAATGAGCAGTTCTTC
CASSWSPSGVGNEQFF
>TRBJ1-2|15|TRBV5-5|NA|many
TGTGCCAGCAGCTTGGGTCCCGGGCCCGGATATGGCTACACCTTC
CASSLGPGPGYGYTF
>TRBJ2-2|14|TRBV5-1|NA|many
TGCGCCAGCAGCTTAACAGGGCCCACCGGGGAGCTGTTTTTT
CASSLTGPTGELFF
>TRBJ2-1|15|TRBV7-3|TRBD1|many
TGTGCCAGCAGCGGCCCGGACAGGGGGTACAATGAGCAGTTCTTC
CASSGPDRGYNEQFF
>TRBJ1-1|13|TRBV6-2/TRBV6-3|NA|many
TGTGCCAGCAGCTACGACTGGAACACTGAAGCTTTCTTT
CASSYDWNTEAFF
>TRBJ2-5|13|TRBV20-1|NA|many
TGCAGTGCTAGCAAACCACCCCAAGAGACCCAGTACTTC
CSASKPPQETQYF
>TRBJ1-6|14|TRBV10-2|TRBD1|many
TGCGCCAGCAGTAGACAGGGGGCGAGTTCACCCCTCAACTTT
CASSRQGASSPLNF
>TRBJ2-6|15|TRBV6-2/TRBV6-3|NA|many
TGTGCCAGCACGGAGGGGGCAGCTGGGGCCAACGTCCTGACTTTC
CASTEGAAGANVLTF
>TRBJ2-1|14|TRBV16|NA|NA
TGTGCCAGCAGCCAATGGGACGGGGACAATGAGCAGTTCTTC
CASSQWDGDNEQFF
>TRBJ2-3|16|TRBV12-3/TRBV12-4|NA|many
TGTGCCAGCAGTGGACGAAGTCCCCGAGGGGCAGATACGCAGTATTTT
CASSGRSPRGADTQYF
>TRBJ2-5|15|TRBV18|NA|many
TGTGCCAGCTCACCAGGGCAAGAGGGCGGAGAGACCCAGTACTTC
CASSPGQEGGETQYF
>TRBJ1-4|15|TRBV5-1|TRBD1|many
TGCGCCAGCAGCCTAGAGACAGGGTCTAATGAAAAACTGTTTTTT
CASSLETGSNEKLFF
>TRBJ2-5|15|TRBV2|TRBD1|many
TGTGCCAGCAGTTTTCGACAGGGGGTGTTGGAGACCCAGTACTTC
CASSFRQGVLETQYF
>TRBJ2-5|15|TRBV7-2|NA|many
TGTGCCAGCAGCTTAGGAGTAGTAGGGTTGAAGACCCAGTACTTC
CASSLGVVGLKTQYF
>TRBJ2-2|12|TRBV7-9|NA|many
TGTGCCAGCAGCTCTAACACCGGGGAGCTGTTTTTT
CASSSNTGELFF
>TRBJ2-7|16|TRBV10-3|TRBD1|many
TGTGCCATCAGTGAGTCCCGGGACAGGGGCTTCTACGAGCAGTACTTC
CAISESRDRGFYEQYF
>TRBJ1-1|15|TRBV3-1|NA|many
TGTGCCAGCAGCCAAGGCTCAGGTTTAAACACTGAAGCTTTCTTT
CASSQGSGLNTEAFF
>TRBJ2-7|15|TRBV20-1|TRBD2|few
TGCAGTGCTAGAGATCCAGCGGGAGGGCCTGACGAGCAGTACTTC
CSARDPAGGPDEQYF
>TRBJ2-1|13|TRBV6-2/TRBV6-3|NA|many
TGTGCCAGCAGTTACTCCCGTCCTGGACAGCAGTTCTTC
CASSYSRPGQQFF
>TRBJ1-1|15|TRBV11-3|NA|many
TGTGCCAGCAGCTTAATGGTGGGAGGGAACACTGAAGCTTTCTTT
CASSLMVGGNTEAFF
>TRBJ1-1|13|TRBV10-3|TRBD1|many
TGTGCCGCCAGGGGGGGGGTGAACACTGAAGCTTTCTTT
CAARGGVNTEAFF
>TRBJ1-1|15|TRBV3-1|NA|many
TGTGCCAGCAGCCAAGGGGTCAGGCTGAACACTGAAGCTTTCTTT
CASSQGVRLNTEAFF
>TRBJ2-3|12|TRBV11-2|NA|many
TGTGCCAGCAGCTTAATGGGGAATACGCAGTATTTT
CASSLMGNTQYF
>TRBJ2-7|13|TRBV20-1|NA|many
TGCAGTGCTAGTGGCGGGACGGGGTACGAGCAGTACTTC
CSASGGTGYEQYF
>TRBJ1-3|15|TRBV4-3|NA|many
TGCGCCAGCAGCCAGCTTCGGAGCTCTGGAAACACCATATATTTT
CASSQLRSSGNTIYF
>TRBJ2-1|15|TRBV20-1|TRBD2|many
TGCAGTGCTAGACAGGCGGGAGGTAGGGGCAATGAGCAGTTCTTC
CSARQAGGRGNEQFF
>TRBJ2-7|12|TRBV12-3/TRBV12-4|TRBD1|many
TGTGCCAGCATCGGGACAGGGGGCGAGCAGTACTTC
CASIGTGGEQYF